The rows below give T cell receptor beta chains drawn from one sample of a study of radiotherapy plus CTLA-4 blockade in lung cancer. Method: immunoSEQ multiplex PCR; TCRdb's copy keeps in-frame clones and lacks some. In the table there are over 50,000 clones, less than 80% of which are singletons. Material: peripheral blood, obtained from a patient treated with radiotherapy plus ipilimumab. These TCRs come from a human donor with non-small cell lung cancer who had a complete response to radiotherapy plus ipilimumab. Both conserved end residues are part of each CDR3. The D gene is left open where the match is weak. Expanded clones get a size class; other rows say once, few or many, or leave the size out.

J	size	D	length	V	CDR3	DNA
TRBJ1-2	-	-	14	TRBV5-1	CASSFGVEAYGYTF	TGCGCCAGCAGCTTTGGGGTGGAGGCCTATGGCTACACCTTC
TRBJ2-3	-	-	15	TRBV18	CASSPWAFSTDTQYF	TGTGCCAGCTCACCGTGGGCATTTAGCACAGATACGCAGTATTTT
TRBJ1-2	once	-	16	TRBV9	CASSPQGSHWGYGYTF	TGTGCCAGCAGCCCCCAGGGCAGCCATTGGGGATATGGCTACACCTTC
TRBJ1-5	-	-	15	TRBV2	CASKARGLDNQPQHF	TGTGCCAGCAAGGCTCGGGGGTTGGACAATCAGCCCCAGCATTTT
TRBJ1-6	-	-	15	TRBV5-4	CASSLGEAVNSPLHF	TGTGCCAGCAGCTTGGGTGAAGCGGTGAATTCACCCCTCCACTTT
TRBJ1-6	-	-	14	TRBV27	CASSFRTDNSPLHF	TGTGCCAGCAGTTTTCGAACAGATAATTCACCCCTCCACTTT
TRBJ2-1	-	TRBD2	16	TRBV4-3	CASSSRGAGGPGEQFF	TGCGCCAGCAGCTCCCGGGGAGCGGGAGGGCCTGGTGAGCAGTTCTTC
TRBJ1-4	few	-	16	TRBV4-3	CASSLTLGGAHEKLFF	TGCGCCAGCAGCCTGACACTGGGGGGGGCGCATGAAAAACTGTTTTTT
TRBJ2-3	-	-	13	TRBV27	CASSLRRTDTQYF	TGTGCCAGCAGCCTACGTAGAACAGATACGCAGTATTTT
TRBJ1-3	few	TRBD1	15	TRBV7-7	CASSSRQGFGNTIYF	TGTGCTAGCAGCTCCCGACAGGGCTTCGGCAACACCATATATTTT
TRBJ1-1	-	-	13	TRBV9	CASSSQMNTEAFF	TGTGCCAGCAGCTCCCAGATGAACACTGAAGCTTTCTTT
TRBJ1-1	-	-	12	TRBV7-9	CASSFGGAEAFF	TGTGCCAGCAGCTTCGGGGGGGCTGAAGCTTTCTTT
TRBJ2-7	-	-	15	TRBV27	CASSTTDSSSYEQYF	TGTGCCAGCAGTACTACGGACAGTAGCTCCTACGAGCAGTACTTC
TRBJ2-5	once	TRBD1	14	TRBV11-2	CASSHRTGRETQYF	TGTGCCAGCAGCCATCGGACAGGTCGAGAGACCCAGTACTTC
TRBJ2-4	-	TRBD2	16	TRBV9	CASSGTSGGAKNIQYF	TGTGCCAGCAGCGGGACTAGCGGGGGCGCCAAAAACATTCAGTACTTC
TRBJ2-2	few	-	16	TRBV27	CASSLEGAVNTGELFF	TGTGCCAGCAGTTTAGAAGGGGCCGTGAACACCGGGGAGCTGTTTTTT